The 5 T cell receptor beta chains below all came from one sample that was sequenced in a study of Graves' ophthalmopathy and Graves' hyperthyroidism. Amplification targeted the TCR beta CDR3 regions, with RNA transcripts as the source material. First-round RT-PCR employed HTBI primers, with a second-round multiplex PCR after it. TCRdb processed the multiplex PCR reads anew with MiXCR; each CDR3 protein has one entry. Among some 520,000 distinct CDR3 sequences listed, approximately 15% were seen once. Sequenced sample: blood. The source of these receptors is a woman under 40 with Graves' ophthalmopathy.

This clonotype was recorded at least ten times. The chain is built from TRBV6-1 and TRBJ1-5; a weak D match, TRBD1 (6 bases). V lost 3 bases to trimming and J lost 9 bases, with 9 bases between them. The CDR3 runs to 12 residues. Germline-derived CDR1 and CDR2 are MNHNS and SASEGT. CDR3 in amino acids: CASSDTGRPQHF. DNA for the CDR3: TGTGCCAGCAGTGATACAGGGCGGCCCCAGCATTTT.

This clonotype was detected ten times or more. The chain combines TRBV19 with TRBJ2-2, with 10 bases identical to TRBD1. The CDR3 is 17 residues long. Unmatched junction bases numbered 12, after V lost 4 bases and J lost 7 bases. Germline V gives CDR1 LNHDA, CDR2 SQIVND (reference sequence). The CDR3 loop reads CASSTTGGANGIGELFF. Written as DNA, the CDR3 is TGTGCCAGTAGTACGACAGGGGGCGCGAATGGGATCGGGGAGCTGTTTTTT. Complete variable domain (other parts from reference TRBV19 and TRBJ2-2): DGGITQSPKYLFRKEGQNVTLSCEQNLNHDAMYWYRQDPGQGLRLIYYSQIVNDFQKGDIAEGYSVSREKKESFPLTVTSAQKNPTAFYLCASSTTGGANGIGELFFGEGSRLTVL.

The chain recombines TRBV10-3 with TRBJ1-5; D not resolved. Germline V gives CDR1 ENHRY, CDR2 SYGVKD. There are 15 residues in the CDR3. Trimming stripped 0 bases from V and 2 bases from J, with 8 bases between. CDR3 bases: TGTGCCATCAGTGAGTCAGGGTTGGGCAATCAGCCCCAGCATTTT. Translation: CAISESGLGNQPQHF.

The table lists this clonotype with many counts. The genes are TRBV28 and TRBJ1-2; D may be TRBD1 (6 bases). The germline V and J ends were trimmed by 5 bases and 7 bases, with 26 bases remaining between them. Germline assignment: CDR1 MDHEN and CDR2 SYDVKM. The CDR3 contains 17 residues. The chain's CDR3 is CASSGGLFGPGRRGYTF. The CDR3 coding sequence is TGTGCCAGCAGTGGGGGCCTGTTTGGTCCCGGGAGACGTGGCTACACCTTC.

The chain uses TRBV7-6 and TRBJ2-7; 11 bases line up with TRBD2. This CDR3 is 18 amino acids long. The germline CDR1 and CDR2 sequences are SGHVS and FNYEAQ. Trimming at V came to 4 bases and at J to 2 bases, leaving 13 bases not matched to a gene. CDR3 sequence: CASSSSPPGTSGAYEQYF. The CDR3 bases are TGTGCCAGCAGCTCGAGCCCCCCCGGGACTAGCGGCGCCTACGAGCAGTACTTC.